These 22 T cell receptor beta chains were sequenced from one sample in a study of blood T cell repertoires in COVID-19. Assay: immunoSEQ multiplex PCR; the TCRdb copy retains only in-frame clones and omits some. Here the sample spans under 200,000 clones, approximately 91% being singletons. The specimen sequenced was peripheral blood. The receptor set was obtained from a young man with COVID-19, enrolled during active disease.

This clone was picked up one time. The chain employs TRBV4-3 and TRBJ2-1; D might be TRBD2 (5 bases). The CDR3 extends over 16 amino acids. Trimming removed 1 base from V and 8 bases from J, with 18 bases in between. The germline V gene has CDR1 LGHNA and CDR2 YSLEER. Here the CDR3 reads CASSQVFAGLSDEQFF. The CDR3 DNA reads as TGCGCCAGCAGCCAAGTTTTCGCGGGCCTAAGCGATGAGCAGTTCTTC.

The V and J genes are TRBV28 and TRBJ1-2; 7 bases line up with TRBD1. CDR1 and CDR2 (germline): MDHEN, SYDVKM. With V trimmed by 4 bases and J by 2 bases, 7 bases remained unmatched. This CDR3 contains 15 residues. CDR3 region: CASSYLPGQNYGYTF. The CDR3 DNA follows: TGTGCCAGCAGTTATCTACCGGGACAGAACTATGGCTACACCTTC.

The chain joins TRBV19 to TRBJ2-7; D uncertain. Looked up from germline, CDR1 is LNHDA and CDR2 is SQIVND (reference sequence). CDR3 length: 12 amino acids. V lost 6 bases, J lost 5 bases, and 11 bases lay in between. The CDR3, as DNA: TGTGCCAGTAGGAACTCTAGGAACGAGCAGTACTTC. Amino acid sequence: CASRNSRNEQYF.

This clone has a single count. The genes are TRBV28 and TRBJ2-2; TRBD1 agrees at 8 bases. CDR3 length equals 16 residues. Germline V CDR1 and CDR2: MDHEN, SYDVKM. Trimming took 3 bases from V and 3 from J; bases not matched to a gene: 6. CDR3 bases: TGTGCCAGCAGTTTGACAGGGGTGGTAGACACCGGGGAGCTGTTTTTT. Amino acid sequence: CASSLTGVVDTGELFF. The full variable domain, in which reference TRBV28 and TRBJ2-2 provide the parts outside the CDR3, is DVKVTQSSRYLVKRTGEKVFLECVQDMDHENMFWYRQDPGLGLRLIYFSYDVKMKEKGDIPEGYSVSREKKERFSLILESASTNQTSMYLCASSLTGVVDTGELFFGEGSRLTVL.

In this sample, this clone turned up many times. V and J are TRBV27 and TRBJ2-2; 9 bases map to TRBD1. The V gene end was trimmed by 0 bases and the J gene end by 1 base; junction bases not matched to a gene: 0. The CDR3 has 16 amino acids. The germline CDR1 and CDR2 sequences are MNHEY and SMNVEV (reference sequence). This CDR3 reads CASSLSTGGNTGELFF. The CDR3 DNA reads as TGTGCCAGCAGTTTATCGACAGGGGGGAACACCGGGGAGCTGTTTTTT.

This clone was observed a single time. This sequence joins TRBV19 and TRBJ1-2; TRBD1 might be the D (5 bases). The CDR3 is 13 residues long. The germline V gene has CDR1 LNHDA and CDR2 SQIVND (reference sequence). The germline V and J ends were trimmed by 7 bases and 7 bases, with 16 bases remaining between them. This CDR3 reads CASTPDSLGGYTF. The CDR3 coding sequence is TGTGCCAGTACCCCCGACAGTCTTGGTGGCTACACCTTC.

The genes are TRBV19 and TRBJ2-1; a weak D match, TRBD1 (6 bases). Between the trimmed V and J ends, which lost 4 bases and 5 bases, there was a span of 9 bases. The CDR3 sequence is 13 residues long. Per germline, CDR1 LNHDA and CDR2 SQIVND (reference sequence). CDR3 sequence: CASSSRTDNEQFF. DNA of the CDR3: TGTGCCAGTAGTAGTCGGACAGACAATGAGCAGTTCTTC. Based on the CDR3 plus reference TRBV19 and TRBJ2-1, the full variable domain is DGGITQSPKYLFRKEGQNVTLSCEQNLNHDAMYWYRQDPGQGLRLIYYSQIVNDFQKGDIAEGYSVSREKKESFPLTVTSAQKNPTAFYLCASSSRTDNEQFFGPGTRLTVL.

The CDR3 region is CASSHDRASPRTVMDTQYF. In DNA form, the CDR3 reads TGTGCCAGCAGCCATGACAGGGCGAGCCCACGTACGGTAATGGATACGCAGTATTTT. This chain uses TRBV5-6 with TRBJ2-3, with TRBD1 matching over 7 bases. Per germline, CDR1 SGHDT and CDR2 YYEEEE. CDR3 length: 19 residues. V shed 4 bases, J shed 6 bases, and the junction held 23 bases outside the gene matches.

In this sample, this clone turned up once. This chain joins TRBV19 and TRBJ1-5; possibly TRBD1 for D (5 bases). Deletions cut 2 bases from V and 6 bases from J, with 11 bases between. The CDR3 consists of 14 residues. Germline V gene data show CDR1 as LNHDA and CDR2 as SQIVND (reference sequence). CDR3 in amino acids: CASSIRGRGQPQHF. The CDR3 region has the DNA TGTGCCAGTAGTATAAGGGGTAGGGGTCAGCCCCAGCATTTT.

The V call is TRBV14, the J call TRBJ1-1, with TRBD1 as a possible D gene (5 bases). CDR1 is SGHDN, CDR2 FVKESK, per germline. The germline V and J ends were trimmed by 2 bases and 1 base, with 8 bases remaining between them. The length of the CDR3 is 14 residues. CDR3 coding DNA: TGTGCCAGCAGCCAATGGGGGGAGAACACTGAAGCTTTCTTT. Amino acids: CASSQWGENTEAFF. Filled out from reference TRBV14 and TRBJ1-1, the complete variable domain reads EAGVTQFPSHSVIEKGQTVTLRCDPISGHDNLYWYRRVMGKEIKFLLHFVKESKQDESGMPNNRFLAERTGGTYSTLKVQPAELEDSGVYFCASSQWGENTEAFFGQGTRLTVV.

J is TRBJ1-2 and V is TRBV2; D remains ambiguous. This CDR3 is 10 amino acids long. Trimming removed 8 bases at V and 7 bases at J, with 8 bases between. CDR1 and CDR2 (germline): SNHLY, FYNNEI. CDR3 nucleotide sequence: TGTGCCAGCGGGAGGCTTGGCTACACCTTC. It specifies CASGRLGYTF.

J is TRBJ2-7 and V is TRBV5-1; a weak D match, TRBD1 (5 bases). V was clipped by 1 base and J by 2 bases, with 10 bases between them. CDR1 SGHRS and CDR2 YFSETQ come from the germline V gene. The length of the CDR3 is 14 residues. The CDR3: CASSLRGQTYEQYF. The CDR3 DNA reads as TGCGCCAGCAGCTTGAGGGGCCAGACCTACGAGCAGTACTTC.

J is TRBJ1-3 and V is TRBV11-2; a possible D gene is TRBD1 (5 bases). The V end was cut by 3 bases, the J end by 0 bases, with 12 bases between. Germline V lookup: CDR1 SGHAT, CDR2 FQNNGV. CDR3 length equals 16 residues. The CDR3 is CASSFLGGYSGNTIYF. The CDR3 bases are TGTGCCAGCAGCTTTTTGGGGGGATACTCTGGAAACACCATATATTTT. Full variable domain (missing parts from reference TRBV11-2 and TRBJ1-3): EAGVAQSPRYKIIEKRQSVAFWCNPISGHATLYWYQQILGQGPKLLIQFQNNGVVDDSQLPKDRFSAERLKGVDSTLKIQPAKLEDSAVYLCASSFLGGYSGNTIYFGEGSWLTVV.

This clone has a single count. One end of the junction does not line up with germline, which may come from a read error. The rearrangement links TRBV14 to TRBJ2-7; 7 bases line up with TRBD1. CDR3 size: 12 residues. CDR1 and CDR2 from the germline V gene are SGHDN and FVKESK. CDR3 nucleotides: TGTGCCAGCAGCCAATTCACAGGGGCGCCAGAGTTC. This gives the protein CASSQFTGAPEF.

V usage is TRBV6-5 and J usage is TRBJ1-2; 7 bases line up with TRBD1. V lost 7 bases to trimming and J lost 6 bases; unmatched junction nucleotides: 8. The CDR3 consists of 13 residues. From germline, CDR1 is MNHEY and CDR2 SVGAGI. CDR3 coding DNA: TGTGCCAGCACCTCGGACAGGAGGAATGGCTACACCTTC. This translates into CASTSDRRNGYTF.

This chain connects TRBV2 to TRBJ1-3, with a weak D call TRBD1 (5 bases). Germline V lookup: CDR1 SNHLY, CDR2 FYNNEI. V lost 8 bases, J lost 2 bases, and 16 bases lay in between. This CDR3 comprises 15 residues. The DNA of the CDR3 is TGTGCCAGCCGGGCCCCAGGGTTCACTGGAAACACCATATATTTT. Protein product: CASRAPGFTGNTIYF.

The gene calls are TRBV27 and TRBJ1-2; unclear D gene. The length of the CDR3 is 12 residues. CDR1 MNHEY and CDR2 SMNVEV come from the germline V gene (reference sequence). Between the trimmed V and J ends, which lost 5 bases and 5 bases, there was a span of 9 bases. CDR3: CASSRGGYGYTF. The DNA for the CDR3 is TGTGCCAGCAGTCGAGGAGGGTATGGCTACACCTTC.

This chain links TRBV28 with TRBJ1-2; TRBD1 matches 9 bases. The CDR3 has 13 amino acids. Germline CDR1 MDHEN, CDR2 SYDVKM. V trimming: 5 bases; J trimming: 6 bases; junction bases outside the gene matches: 4. The CDR3: CASSPGTGHGYTF. The CDR3, as DNA: TGTGCCAGCAGTCCTGGGACAGGGCATGGCTACACCTTC.

This clone was found a few times. This sequence joins TRBV24-1 and TRBJ2-1; no clear D gene. The CDR3 is made up of 16 amino acids. Germline CDR1 KGHDR, CDR2 SFDVKD. The V end lost 7 bases, the J end lost 0 bases, and 15 bases lay between the germline ends. The CDR3 reads CATSGERVSSYNEQFF. As DNA, the CDR3 is TGTGCCACCAGCGGAGAACGGGTTAGCTCCTACAATGAGCAGTTCTTC.

The V and J genes are TRBV30 and TRBJ1-2, with unresolved D. Trimming shortened V by 2 bases and J by 0 bases, and 13 bases separated the two germline ends. The CDR3 spans 15 residues. Germline V CDR1 and CDR2: GTSNPN, SVGIG (reference sequence). CDR3 coding DNA: TGTGCCTGGAGTCCCCAGGCAGGATCTAACTATGGCTACACCTTC. It encodes CAWSPQAGSNYGYTF.

The rearrangement uses TRBV7-8 and TRBJ2-7; D unresolved. Trimming removed 2 bases from V and 0 bases from J, with 17 bases in between. Germline-derived CDR1 and CDR2 are SGHVS and FQNEAQ. The CDR3 is 17 amino acids. DNA for the CDR3: TGTGCCAGCAGCTTAAGGAGAGGTATGCGGCTCTCCTACGAGCAGTACTTC. It translates to CASSLRRGMRLSYEQYF. The full variable domain, completed using reference TRBV7-8 and TRBJ2-7, is GAGVSQSPRYKVAKRGQDVALRCDPISGHVSLFWYQQALGQGPEFLTYFQNEAQLDKSGLPSDRFFAERPEGSVSTLKIQRTQQEDSAVYLCASSLRRGMRLSYEQYFGPGTRLTVT.

CDR3 loop: CASSLGGGFQETQYF. CDR3 DNA sequence: TGTGCCAGCAGCTTAGGAGGGGGATTCCAAGAGACCCAGTACTTC. J is TRBJ2-5 and V is TRBV11-3; maybe TRBD1 (6 bases). The V gene's germline CDR1 is SGHNT and CDR2 YENEEA. Trimming took 1 base from V and 1 from J, leaving 10 bases between them. The CDR3 is 15 amino acids.